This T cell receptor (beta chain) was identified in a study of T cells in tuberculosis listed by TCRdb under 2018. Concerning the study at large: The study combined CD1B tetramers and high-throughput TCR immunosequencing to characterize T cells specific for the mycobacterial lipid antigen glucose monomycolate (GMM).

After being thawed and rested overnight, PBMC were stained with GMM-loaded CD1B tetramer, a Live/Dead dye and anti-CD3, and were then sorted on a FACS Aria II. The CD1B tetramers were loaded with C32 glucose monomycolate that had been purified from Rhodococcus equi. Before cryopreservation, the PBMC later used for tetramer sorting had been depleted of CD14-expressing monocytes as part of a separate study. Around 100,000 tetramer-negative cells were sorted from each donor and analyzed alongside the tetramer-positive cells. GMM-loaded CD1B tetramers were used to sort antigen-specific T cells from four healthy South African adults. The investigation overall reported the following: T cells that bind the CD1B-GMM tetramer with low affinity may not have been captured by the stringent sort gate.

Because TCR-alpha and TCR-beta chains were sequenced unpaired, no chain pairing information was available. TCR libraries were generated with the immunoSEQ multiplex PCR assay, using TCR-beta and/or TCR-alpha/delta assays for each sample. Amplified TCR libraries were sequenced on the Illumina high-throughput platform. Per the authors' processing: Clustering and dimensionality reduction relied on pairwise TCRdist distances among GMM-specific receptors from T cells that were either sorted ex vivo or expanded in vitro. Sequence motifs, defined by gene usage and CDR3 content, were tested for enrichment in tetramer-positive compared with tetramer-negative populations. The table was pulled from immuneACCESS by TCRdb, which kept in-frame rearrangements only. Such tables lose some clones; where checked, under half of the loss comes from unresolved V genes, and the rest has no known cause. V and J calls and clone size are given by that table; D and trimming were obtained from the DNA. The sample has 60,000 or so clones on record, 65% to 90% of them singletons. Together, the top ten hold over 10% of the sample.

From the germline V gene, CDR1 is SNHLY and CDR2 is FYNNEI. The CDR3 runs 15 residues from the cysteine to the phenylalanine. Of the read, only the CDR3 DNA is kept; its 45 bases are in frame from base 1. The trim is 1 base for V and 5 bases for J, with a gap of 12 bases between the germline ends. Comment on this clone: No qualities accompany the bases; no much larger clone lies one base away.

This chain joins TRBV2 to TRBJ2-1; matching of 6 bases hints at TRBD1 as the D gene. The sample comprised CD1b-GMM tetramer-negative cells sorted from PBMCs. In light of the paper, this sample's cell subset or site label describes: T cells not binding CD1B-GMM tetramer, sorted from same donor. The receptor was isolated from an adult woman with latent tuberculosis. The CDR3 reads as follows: CASSEDRVSNNEQFF. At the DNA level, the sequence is TGTGCCAGCAGTGAAGACAGGGTAAGCAACAATGAGCAGTTCTTC. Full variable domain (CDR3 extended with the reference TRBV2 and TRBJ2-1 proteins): EPEVTQTPSHQVTQMGQEVILRCVPISNHLYFYWYRQILGQKVEFLVSFYNNEISEKSEIFDDQFSVERPDGSNFTLKIRSTKLEDSAMYFCASSEDRVSNNEQFFGPGTRLTVL.